The 15 T cell receptor beta chains listed next were all sequenced from one sample in a study of T-cell reconstitution after alpha-beta-depleted transplantation in children (dated by TCRdb to about 2016). Library creation used PCR. The reads were generated on an Illumina HiSeq 2500. To normalize quantification of the TCRbeta repertoire, the TCR libraries were built with molecular barcoding that relied on unique molecular identifiers. Using fastp at Q25 and MiXCR, TCRdb reprocessed the public reads and kept productive beta chains. All rows with the same CDR3 protein become a single entry with the most common DNA and genes. The sample table lists 780,000 or so distinct CDR3 sequences, 16% of them with a count of one. 5% of the sample rests with the top ten. The sample's treatment or condition label is to be understood as: allogeneic hematopoietic cell transplantation with graft depleted of TCRalphabeta T cells and CD19 B cells.

The source material was PBMCs, mostly from graft donor cells, sampled 360 days after TCRalphabeta/CD19-depleted stem cell transplant. These receptors were obtained from a male patient between 5 and 17 years old who had a stem cell transplant for acute lymphoblastic leukemia, so the T cells may come from the graft donor.

This clonotype came up many times. V is TRBV14 and J is TRBJ1-1, with 7 bases identical to TRBD1. The CDR3 is 13 residues long. Germline CDR1 and CDR2: SGHDN and FVKESK. V dropped 5 bases and J dropped 1; count of bases not matched to a gene: 1. CDR3 protein: CASSWTGNTEAFF. CDR3 DNA: TGTGCCAGCAGCTGGACAGGGAACACTGAAGCTTTCTTT.

In its sample, this clonotype was seen a few times. The J gene is TRBJ2-7, the V gene TRBV15; 11 bases map to TRBD2. There are 21 residues in the CDR3. Looked up from germline, CDR1 is LNHNV and CDR2 is YYDKDF (reference sequence). V gave up 5 bases and J gave up 2 bases; unmatched junction bases: 23. The CDR3 bases are TGTGCCACCAGCTTCTCAACCGGGACAGCTCTCTATAGCGGGAGGGCCTACGAGCAGTACTTC. The encoded protein is CATSFSTGTALYSGRAYEQYF.

This clonotype was seen at least ten times. The CDR3 nucleotides are TGTGCCAGCAGGGATCCGGGACAGGGCTACGAGCAGTACTTC. Translated, it gives CASRDPGQGYEQYF. The gene calls are TRBV27 and TRBJ2-7, with 9 bases matching TRBD1. CDR3 length equals 14 residues. Germline trimming cut 6 bases from V and 3 bases from J; bases unmatched to any gene: 6. Germline CDR1 MNHEY, CDR2 SMNVEV (reference sequence).

This clonotype was observed a handful of times. The CDR3 is CASSLARNEAFF. The CDR3, as DNA: TGTGCCAGCAGCTTAGCCAGAAATGAAGCTTTCTTT. This sequence joins TRBV11-2 and TRBJ1-1; D gene uncertain. The V and J ends lost 1 base and 7 bases respectively, with 7 bases between them. Germline CDR1 reads SGHAT; CDR2 reads FQNNGV. CDR3 length: 12 amino acids.

The chain joins TRBV2 to TRBJ2-7; D may match TRBD1 or TRBD2 (7 bases each). Germline V CDR1 and CDR2: SNHLY, FYNNEI. This CDR3 spans 19 amino acids. Between the trimmed V and J ends, which lost 8 bases and 3 bases, there was a span of 32 bases. The CDR3 DNA follows: TGTGCCAGCCGGGACAGAGGAGGGGGACTAAGCGGGGCGATCTACGAGCAGTACTTC. Its protein is CASRDRGGGLSGAIYEQYF.

This clonotype was detected a few times. V and J are TRBV21-1 and TRBJ1-6; TRBD1, the D gene given by the table, was not confirmed from the DNA. TRBV21-1 is listed as a pseudogene. The CDR3 is made up of 17 amino acids. The CDR3 spells CASVGGTGCTLNSPLHF. Written as DNA, the CDR3 is TGTGCCAGCGTAGGAGGGACAGGCTGTACGCTAAATTCACCCCTCCACTTT.

This clonotype has only a few counts. This rearrangement joins TRBV12-3 or TRBV12-4 to TRBJ2-7; tentative D call: TRBD2 (6 bases). Trimming took off 5 bases at V and 3 bases at J, with 20 bases between the two ends. The length of the CDR3 is 16 residues. The CDR3 protein is CASSLKGRETNYEQYF. CDR3 bases: TGTGCCAGCAGTCTTAAGGGACGGGAGACAAACTACGAGCAGTACTTC.

The genes are TRBV6-2 or TRBV6-3 and TRBJ2-1; the match to TRBD2 covers 7 bases. CDR1 and CDR2 from the germline V gene are MNHEY and SVGEGT. J lost 4 bases, V lost 6 bases, and 12 bases had no gene match. CDR3 length equals 16 residues. The CDR3 loop is CASRRGGRGLYNEQFF. The CDR3 nucleotides are TGTGCCAGCAGGCGGGGCGGGAGAGGCCTTTACAATGAGCAGTTCTTC.

The chain employs TRBV27 and TRBJ2-7, with D possibly TRBD2 on 6 matching bases. CDR1 is MNHEY, CDR2 SMNVEV, per germline (reference sequence). V lost 5 bases and J lost 2, with 13 bases in between. The CDR3 contains 14 residues. CDR3 in amino acids: CASSTSGLPYEQYF. The CDR3 bases are TGTGCCAGCAGTACCTCGGGACTCCCCTACGAGCAGTACTTC.

This clonotype was picked up many times. The chain is built from TRBV12-3 or TRBV12-4 and TRBJ2-2, with D possibly TRBD1 on 6 matching bases. The CDR3 has 14 residues. Trimming removed 5 bases at V and 6 bases at J, with 13 bases between. CDR3 coding DNA: TGTGCCAGCAGTCGCCGACAGGCCGCCGGGGAGCTGTTTTTT. Protein sequence: CASSRRQAAGELFF.

The chain employs TRBV5-1 and TRBJ2-1, with TRBD1 matching 9 bases. The CDR3 is made up of 16 amino acids. V gave up 0 bases and J gave up 2 bases; unmatched junction bases: 3. Per the germline V gene, CDR1 is SGHRS and CDR2 is YFSETQ. The CDR3 DNA is TGCGCCAGCAGCTTGGTTTACAGGGGGCCCTACAATGAGCAGTTCTTC. It codes for CASSLVYRGPYNEQFF.

This clonotype was seen only a few times. DNA of the CDR3: TGCGCCAGCAGCCAATCGATACTAGCGGGAGCGTATTTT. As protein: CASSQSILAGAYF. The chain recombines TRBV4-1 with TRBJ2-3; 11 nucleotides match TRBD2. In germline, CDR1 is MGHRA, CDR2 YSYEKL. The CDR3 has 13 amino acids. V trimming: 2 bases; J trimming: 14 bases; junction bases outside the gene matches: 6.

Ten or more counts support this clonotype. The CDR3 DNA follows: TGCGCCAGCAGCTTGGTAGTATCCAGGAGCTCCTACGAGCAGTACTTC. Translation gives CASSLVVSRSSYEQYF. V is TRBV5-1 and J is TRBJ2-7, with unresolved D. V lost 0 bases, J lost 0 bases, and 13 bases lay in between. CDR1 is SGHRS, CDR2 YFSETQ, per germline. CDR3 length equals 16 residues.

Note on this clonotype: A clone one base away is much larger, so this may be a read error. The chain joins TRBV20-1 to TRBJ2-7; 8 nucleotides agree with TRBD1. Germline V gives CDR1 DFQATT, CDR2 SNEGSKA (reference sequence). The CDR3 is 12 amino acids. CDR3 in amino acids: CSGRQGNDEQHF. Here the CDR3 DNA reads TGCAGTGGGAGACAGGGGAATGACGAGCAGCACTTC.

At least ten counts were recorded for this clonotype. The gene calls are TRBV4-1 and TRBJ2-1, with TRBD2 identical over 11 bases. CDR1 is MGHRA, CDR2 YSYEKL, per germline. The CDR3 has 17 amino acids. Germline trimming cut 8 bases from V and 4 bases from J; bases unmatched to any gene: 13. CDR3: CASYPGLAVRRYNEQFF. The CDR3 coding sequence is TGCGCCAGCTATCCGGGACTAGCGGTTCGTAGGTACAATGAGCAGTTCTTC.